This T cell receptor (beta chain) was recorded in a study of blood T cell repertoires in COVID-19. CDR3 length equals 15 residues. CDR1 is SGHRS, CDR2 YFSETQ, per germline. V was clipped by 4 bases and J by 6 bases; unmatched bases: 13. Sequenced by immunoSEQ multiplex PCR; TCRdb stores in-frame clones only, minus some. Of around 130,000 clones in the sample, about 87% were seen once. The sequenced sample consisted of peripheral blood. This clonotype was obtained from a man in his fifties or sixties with active or convalescent COVID-19. The chain links TRBV5-1 to TRBJ2-7; 7 nucleotides align to TRBD1. The CDR3 protein is CASSPAPAGGSEQYF. As DNA, the CDR3 is TGCGCCAGCAGCCCGGCGCCCGCAGGGGGAAGCGAGCAGTACTTC.